The 10 T cell receptor beta chains reported below all come from one sample, sequenced in a study of shared clonotypes between healthy human individuals. TCRdb's table, derived via immunoSEQ multiplex PCR, lists solely in-frame clones and lacks some. This sample has approximately 1,000,000 clones, with about 80% found just once. Sample: memory CD4+ T cells from PBMCs. This sample's subset: CD45RA-negative fraction. The receptor set was obtained from a man in his late teens or twenties in good health. Some clones in this sample may be carry-over from other donors' samples.

J is TRBJ2-5 and V is TRBV7-9, with TRBD2 as a possible D gene (7 bases). Germline assignment: CDR1 SEHNR and CDR2 FQNEAQ (reference sequence). Trimming took off 5 bases at V and 2 bases at J, with 24 bases between the two ends. CDR3 length equals 18 residues. The CDR3 reads CASSLTHSGRGAQETQYF. For the CDR3, the DNA is TGTGCCAGCAGCCTAACCCATAGTGGTCGGGGGGCGCAAGAGACCCAGTACTTC.

Concerning this clone: A read error may be the cause here, since a much bigger clone is one base away. The V and J genes are TRBV29-1 and TRBJ1-5; 9 bases match TRBD1. The CDR3 extends over 13 amino acids. Germline V gene lookup returns CDR1 SQVTM and CDR2 ANQGSEA. Here the CDR3 DNA reads TGCAGCGTTGCGGACAGGGGCGATCATCCCCAGCATTTT. It translates to CSVADRGDHPQHF.

The V gene is TRBV28, the J gene TRBJ2-2; D may be TRBD2 (6 bases). This CDR3 contains 15 residues. Germline V gene lookup returns CDR1 MDHEN and CDR2 SYDVKM. V was shortened by 8 bases and J by 4 bases, with 17 bases between the two germline ends. The DNA for the CDR3 is TGTGCCAGCGCACTAGGGACTCCGACCACCGGGGAGCTGTTTTTT. This sequence encodes CASALGTPTTGELFF. The full variable domain, its missing parts supplied by reference TRBV28 and TRBJ2-2, is DVKVTQSSRYLVKRTGEKVFLECVQDMDHENMFWYRQDPGLGLRLIYFSYDVKMKEKGDIPEGYSVSREKKERFSLILESASTNQTSMYLCASALGTPTTGELFFGEGSRLTVL.

This clone was counted once. A much larger clone is a single base away; this may be a read error. The chain links TRBV7-9 to TRBJ1-2; D perhaps matches TRBD1 (5 bases). Germline values: CDR1 SEHNR, CDR2 FQNEAQ (reference sequence). This CDR3 is built from 15 residues. The CDR3 DNA is TGTGCCAGCAGCCCTAGACAGAAGGTTAACTATGGCTACGCCTTC. This translates into CASSPRQKVNYGYAF.

The V call is TRBV5-4, the J call TRBJ2-5; 12 nucleotides line up with TRBD1. The germline V gene encodes CDR1 SGHNT and CDR2 YYREEE (reference sequence). The CDR3 totals 16 residues. Trimming at V came to 4 bases and at J to 5 bases, leaving 9 bases not matched to a gene. The DNA for the CDR3 is TGTGCCAGCAGCCGGGGGACAGGGGGCGCTTTGGAGACCCAGTACTTC. Translating gives CASSRGTGGALETQYF. The full variable domain, its missing parts supplied by reference TRBV5-4 and TRBJ2-5, is ETGVTQSPTHLIKTRGQQVTLRCSSQSGHNTVSWYQQALGQGPQFIFQYYREEENGRGNFPPRFSGLQFPNYSSELNVNALELDDSALYLCASSRGTGGALETQYFGPGTRLLVL.

This clone was seen more than once but under ten times. The rearrangement links TRBV11-2 to TRBJ2-1; 7 positions match TRBD2. CDR3 length equals 15 residues. V was clipped by 4 bases and J by 7 bases; unmatched bases: 10. Germline V gives CDR1 SGHAT, CDR2 FQNNGV. The CDR3 is CASSSLAGVGNEQFF. The CDR3 DNA follows: TGTGCCAGCAGCTCTCTCGCGGGAGTTGGGAATGAGCAGTTCTTC.

The chain combines TRBV28 with TRBJ2-7; TRBD2 is a possible D gene (6 bases). CDR3 length equals 15 residues. In germline, CDR1 is MDHEN, CDR2 SYDVKM. V dropped 3 bases and J dropped 0 bases, with 12 bases sitting between them. This CDR3 is CASSLRDLSSYEQYF. The DNA for the CDR3 is TGTGCCAGCAGTTTGCGGGACTTGAGCTCCTACGAGCAGTACTTC.

The V call is TRBV7-3, the J call TRBJ2-2, with 14 bases fitting TRBD2. The germline gives CDR1 SGHTA, CDR2 FQGTGA. The CDR3 is made up of 18 amino acids. After removal of 5 bases from V and 4 bases from J, the junction contained 9 bases not matched to a gene. The CDR3 sequence: CASSPGLAGARSTGELFF. CDR3 in DNA: TGTGCCAGCAGCCCGGGACTAGCGGGAGCGCGAAGCACCGGGGAGCTGTTTTTT.

This chain connects TRBV6-6 to TRBJ2-7; TRBD2 agrees at 9 bases. The CDR3 totals 15 residues. V lost 2 bases, J lost 3 bases, and 5 bases stayed unmatched. Germline V gives CDR1 MNHNY, CDR2 SVGAGI (reference sequence). CDR3 coding DNA: TGTGCCAGCAGTTACGGGGCGGGAGGGGACTACGAGCAGTACTTC. It encodes CASSYGAGGDYEQYF.

The chain is built from TRBV19 and TRBJ2-7, with a tentative D call TRBD2 (6 bases). The CDR3 length is 14 residues. Germline values: CDR1 LNHDA, CDR2 SQIVND (reference sequence). For the CDR3, the DNA is TGTGTCCACGTTCCCCTTCGGGAGTTCTACGAGCAGTACTTC. The encoded protein is CVHVPLREFYEQYF.